This T cell receptor beta chain came from a study of blood T cells in healthy people across ages. A sample-barcoded 5' primer and a J-beta primer mix were used in a second PCR of about 7 to 12 cycles. MiXCR was run by TCRdb on the 5' RACE reads, yielding one entry per CDR3 protein. The data hold some 850,000 distinct CDR3 sequences, with roughly 24% observed a single time. CDR1 and CDR2 from the germline V gene are MNHNY and SVGAGI (reference sequence). The CDR3 loop spans 12 amino acids. Between the trimmed V and J ends, which lost 10 bases and 10 bases, there was a span of 17 bases. Another study also made use of these data, one on T cells of mothers and their children.

Sequencing was done on a sample of blood. The source of this sequence is a boy aged 5-17 years in good health. This chain links TRBV6-6 with TRBJ2-4, with D perhaps being TRBD1 or TRBD2 (5 bases each). The CDR3 DNA follows: TGTGCCACCTCCCAAAGGGACCGAATTCAGTACTTC. Translating gives CATSQRDRIQYF.